Detailed here is one T cell receptor (beta chain). No antigen is known for it. This sample is drawn from a study of shared clonotypes between healthy human individuals. Study-level information: CD8 memory received one plate per donor, CD8 naive two, CD4 memory three and CD4 naive three.

Study-level results: Non-shared clonotypes displayed generation probabilities falling below those of clonotypes present in all four donors. Estimated clonotype richness was generally higher in naive than memory subsets.

It was CD45RO-negative cells, positively selected for CCR7, that made up naive CD8 cells, with terminally differentiated effector memory CD45RA+ cells excluded. Only Caucasian adults living in Nashville, Tennessee served as donors. V was pared by 4 bases and J by 3 bases, with 14 bases of the junction left unmatched. The CDR3 loop spans 18 amino acids. Germline V CDR1 and CDR2: MDHEN, SYDVKM. TCRdb's copy holds only in-frame clones and misses some; the assay was immunoSEQ multiplex PCR. The sample includes under 600,000 clones, roughly 98% of them seen just once. The clonotype originates from a young man in good health. This sequence joins TRBV28 and TRBJ2-7; 11 nucleotides match TRBD2. Material: naive CD8+ T cells sorted from blood. CDR3 loop: CASSSDGLAGTPLYEQYF. CDR3 DNA: TGTGCCAGCAGTTCGGACGGACTAGCGGGTACCCCTCTCTACGAGCAGTACTTC.